The 14 T cell receptor beta chains given below trace back to one sample, sequenced in a study of cytomegalovirus exposure and HLA in healthy donors. The PCR was carried out with 60 Vbeta primers and 13 Jbeta primers. Sequenced by immunoSEQ multiplex PCR; TCRdb stores in-frame clones only, minus some. Counted here are about 180,000 clones, about three quarters occurring once; the ten biggest clones make up approximately 1.4%. Sequenced: PBMCs. The receptors stem from a man between 18 and 29 years old in good health and CMV-seronegative.

V gene TRBV19 combines with J gene TRBJ2-7; tentative D call: TRBD1 (6 bases). V was shortened by 1 base and J by 3 bases, with 13 bases between the two germline ends. Germline V gene lookup returns CDR1 LNHDA and CDR2 SQIVND (reference sequence). CDR3 length equals 15 residues. CDR3 loop: CASSIGQGNVYEQYF. CDR3 nucleotide sequence: TGTGCCAGTAGTATAGGCCAGGGGAACGTCTACGAGCAGTACTTC.

CDR3: CASGTSGGLGETQYF. The CDR3 bases are TGTGCCAGTGGGACTAGCGGGGGCCTAGGAGAGACCCAGTACTTC. The chain carries TRBV19 and TRBJ2-5, with 14 bases matching TRBD2. The germline gives CDR1 LNHDA, CDR2 SQIVND (reference sequence). The V gene end was trimmed by 8 bases and the J gene end by 4 bases; junction bases not matched to a gene: 6. This CDR3 contains 15 residues.

Only one count was recorded for this clone. The genes are TRBV30 and TRBJ2-7; D ambiguous. Germline V lookup: CDR1 GTSNPN, CDR2 SVGIG (reference sequence). V was cut by 7 bases and J by 3 bases, with 16 bases left in between. There are 13 residues in the CDR3. The CDR3 DNA sequence: TGTGCCTTGATGAGTCCTCCTAGCTACGAGCAGTACTTC. It specifies CALMSPPSYEQYF.

V is TRBV2 and J is TRBJ2-3; 12 bases fit TRBD2. CDR3 length: 18 amino acids. From germline, CDR1 is SNHLY and CDR2 FYNNEI. With 4 bases clipped from V and 2 bases from J, the junction kept 10 bases outside the gene matches. CDR3 in DNA: TGTGCCAGCAGTGCAATCATGACTAGCGGGGGCCTCACAGATACGCAGTATTTT. Its translation is CASSAIMTSGGLTDTQYF.

The CDR3 DNA reads as TGTGCCAACACCAGGGATCACCACCTGGCAACTAATGAAAAACTGTTTTTT. Translating it yields CANTRDHHLATNEKLFF. This chain connects TRBV28 to TRBJ1-4; maybe TRBD1 (5 bases). V was trimmed by 10 bases and J by 0 bases, leaving 21 bases between them. The CDR3 sequence is 17 residues long. Germline loops: CDR1 MDHEN, CDR2 SYDVKM.

This chain joins TRBV18 and TRBJ1-1; weak D call: TRBD1 (5 bases). Germline loops: CDR1 KGHSH, CDR2 LQKENI. V was clipped by 1 base and J by 4 bases, with 13 bases between them. CDR3 length: 15 amino acids. Here the CDR3 DNA reads TGTGCCAGCTCACCACGGGAGCTGGGGGGCACTGAAGCTTTCTTT. Residues: CASSPRELGGTEAFF.

This clone was counted a single time. This rearrangement joins TRBV29-1 to TRBJ2-2; 7 bases agree with TRBD2. J lost 2 bases, V lost 7 bases, and 13 bases had no gene match. This CDR3 region has 16 residues. CDR1 and CDR2 from the germline V gene are SQVTM and ANQGSEA. CDR3 bases: TGCAGCGGATCTCTGGCGGGAGTTACAAACACCGGGGAGCTGTTTTTT. Amino acids: CSGSLAGVTNTGELFF.

This CDR3 is CASSYEGGGLGEQFF. CDR3 coding DNA: TGTGCCAGCAGTTACGAAGGCGGCGGTTTGGGTGAGCAGTTCTTC. The chain joins TRBV6-5 to TRBJ2-1; D gene unclear. Germline-derived CDR1 and CDR2 are MNHEY and SVGAGI. The CDR3 contains 15 residues. Trimming shortened V by 2 bases and J by 9 bases, and 17 bases separated the two germline ends.

This chain connects TRBV23-1 to TRBJ2-7; D not resolved. TRBV23-1 is known as an ORF, though its function is uncertain. Trimming shortened V by 8 bases and J by 4 bases, and 12 bases separated the two germline ends. CDR3 length equals 12 residues. The CDR3 spells CASGQNEYEQYF. The CDR3 DNA reads TGCGCCAGCGGCCAGAATGAATACGAGCAGTACTTC.

The rearrangement joins TRBV4-3 to TRBJ1-2; D might be TRBD1 (5 bases). Germline lookup yields CDR1 LGHNA and CDR2 YSLEER. The CDR3 loop spans 17 amino acids. Trimming cost V 2 bases and J 2 bases, with 18 bases left between them. The CDR3 loop is CASSQKQRNRRNYGYTF. CDR3 sequence (DNA): TGCGCCAGCAGCCAAAAACAAAGGAACAGGAGAAACTATGGCTACACCTTC.

The chain carries TRBV4-2 and TRBJ1-3; D ambiguous. Trimming stripped 4 bases from V and 0 bases from J, with 19 bases between. This CDR3 has 18 residues. The germline V gene encodes CDR1 LGHNA and CDR2 YNFKEQ. The CDR3 is CASSLPRMTAGSGNTIYF. The CDR3 nucleotides are TGTGCCAGCAGCCTACCCCGTATGACGGCGGGCTCTGGAAACACCATATATTTT.

V gene TRBV27 combines with J gene TRBJ2-6; D is unclear. V was clipped by 6 bases and J by 0 bases, with 6 bases between them. The germline V gene has CDR1 MNHEY and CDR2 SMNVEV (reference sequence). This CDR3 region has 14 residues. DNA for the CDR3: TGTGCCAGCAGCTTTATCTCTGGGGCCAACGTCCTGACTTTC. Translating gives CASSFISGANVLTF.

Only a few counts were recorded for this clone. The chain recombines TRBV7-2 with TRBJ2-7, with a possible D match to TRBD1 (5 bases). Deletions cut 5 bases from V and 3 bases from J, with 8 bases between. CDR1 SGHTA and CDR2 FQGNSA come from the germline V gene. CDR3 length: 12 amino acids. The CDR3 reads CASSQQGYEQYF. The CDR3 nucleotides are TGTGCCAGCAGCCAGCAGGGCTACGAGCAGTACTTC.

Regarding this clone: Germline is not matched at one junction end, which may reflect a read error. V and J are TRBV6-6 and TRBJ1-2; the match to TRBD1 covers 9 bases. This CDR3 comprises 14 residues. CDR1 is MNHNY and CDR2 is SVGAGI in the germline V gene (reference sequence). The CDR3 here is CASSYPMDRGGYPF. In nucleotides, the CDR3 is TGTGCCAGCAGTTACCCCATGGACAGGGGAGGCTACCCCTTC.